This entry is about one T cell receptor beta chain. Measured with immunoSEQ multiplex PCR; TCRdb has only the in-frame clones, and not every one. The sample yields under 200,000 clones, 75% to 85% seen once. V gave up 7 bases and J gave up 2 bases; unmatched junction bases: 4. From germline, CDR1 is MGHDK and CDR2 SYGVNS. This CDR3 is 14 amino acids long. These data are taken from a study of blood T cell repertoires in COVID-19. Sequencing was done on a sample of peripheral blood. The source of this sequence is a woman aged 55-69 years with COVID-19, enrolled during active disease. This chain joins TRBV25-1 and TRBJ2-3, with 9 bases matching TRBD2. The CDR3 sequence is CASIAGVNTDTQYF. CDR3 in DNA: TGTGCCAGCATAGCGGGAGTTAACACAGATACGCAGTATTTT.